The sample holds many counts of the clone carrying this TCR beta chain. The time point was: newly diagnosed GD, antithyroid drugs for less than 3 months. RNA isolated from PBMCs was used to make the TCR library. This entry is derived from a study of regulatory T cells in long-lasting Graves disease. Construction of the TCR beta libraries employed iRepertoire HTBI primers in conjunction with Arm-PCR of CDR3 regions. Each CDR3 protein gets one entry after TCRdb re-called the multiplex PCR reads with MiXCR. This repertoire shows hundreds of thousands of distinct CDR3 sequences, approximately 12% found once; its top ten account for more than 8.5%. The germline V gene encodes CDR1 DFQATT and CDR2 SNEGSKA (reference sequence). Trimming shortened V by 4 bases and J by 2 bases, and 17 bases separated the two germline ends. CDR3 length equals 15 residues. Separately, the same data were catalogued under a study of T cells in Graves' hyperthyroidism and ophthalmopathy.

Sequenced material: peripheral blood mononuclear cells (PBMCs), taken at new diagnosis, from a patient treated with antithyroid drugs. The V call is TRBV20-1, the J call TRBJ1-1; a possible D gene is TRBD1 (5 bases). This clonotype was obtained from a man aged 30 to 45 with Graves disease. This CDR3 reads CSATNPGPSNTEAFF. CDR3 nucleotide sequence: TGCAGTGCTACCAATCCGGGACCGAGTAACACTGAAGCTTTCTTT.